These 5 T cell receptor beta chains were all obtained from the same sample, sequenced in a study of blood T cells in healthy people across ages. Together with a sample-barcoded 5' primer, a J-beta primer mix was included in a second PCR lasting about 7 to 12 cycles. TCRdb re-called the 5' RACE reads through MiXCR, storing one row per CDR3 protein. Among hundreds of thousands of distinct CDR3 sequences listed, about 52% were seen once. Source material: blood. These receptors were collected from an older woman in good health.

This chain joins TRBV20-1 and TRBJ2-1; 7 bases align to TRBD2. CDR3 length: 15 residues. The junction had 11 bases not matched to a gene; V was cut back by 0 bases and J by 9 bases. Germline assignment: CDR1 DFQATT and CDR2 SNEGSKA (reference sequence). CDR3 bases: TGCAGTGCTAGAGAAGGGGCGGGAGACCCCGGTGAGCAGTTCTTC. Protein: CSAREGAGDPGEQFF.

This clonotype was seen a few times. This chain joins TRBV5-1 and TRBJ1-2; D is ambiguous. Germline V gives CDR1 SGHRS, CDR2 YFSETQ. Trimming took off 1 base at V and 8 bases at J, with 12 bases between the two ends. The CDR3 spans 13 residues. CDR3 loop: CASSLWQEGGYTF. The CDR3 DNA reads TGCGCCAGCAGCTTGTGGCAGGAAGGAGGCTACACCTTC.

V usage is TRBV28 and J usage is TRBJ1-1; D ambiguous. CDR1 is MDHEN, CDR2 SYDVKM, per germline. Trimming shortened V by 5 bases and J by 1 base, and 14 bases separated the two germline ends. The CDR3 has 15 residues. The CDR3 DNA reads as TGTGCCAGCAGTGCGTGGATGGGATCGAACACTGAAGCTTTCTTT. Its translation is CASSAWMGSNTEAFF.

The V call is TRBV20-1, the J call TRBJ1-2; D unresolved. The CDR3 has 15 amino acids. Germline V gene sequence: CDR1 DFQATT, CDR2 SNEGSKA (reference sequence). Trimming stripped 5 bases from V and 4 bases from J, with 20 bases between. CDR3 region: CSAFPPGRAAYGYTF. CDR3 DNA sequence: TGCAGTGCTTTTCCTCCCGGACGGGCGGCCTATGGCTACACCTTC.

The V call is TRBV20-1, the J call TRBJ2-1, with 13 positions matching TRBD2. Losses at the gene ends were 3 bases for V and 10 bases for J; bases not matched to a gene: 6. CDR3 length: 14 amino acids. Germline V gives CDR1 DFQATT, CDR2 SNEGSKA (reference sequence). Here the CDR3 DNA reads TGCAGTGCTAGCCGACTAGCGGGGGGTTCGGAGCAGTTCTTC. This sequence encodes CSASRLAGGSEQFF.